Below, 23 T cell receptor beta chains from the same sample are listed, as sequenced in a study of blood T cell repertoires in COVID-19. Here immunoSEQ multiplex PCR was the method, and the copy in TCRdb shows in-frame clones only, minus some. The table lists a few hundred thousand clones, about four fifths of them singletons, with 3.1% in the top ten. The sequenced sample consisted of peripheral blood. The source of these receptors is a woman aged 18-29 years with acute or convalescent COVID-19.

J is TRBJ1-1 and V is TRBV7-8; D is ambiguous. The CDR3 covers 15 residues. The V gene lost 2 bases and the J gene lost 7 bases, with 17 bases spanning the gap. Germline V gene sequence: CDR1 SGHVS, CDR2 FQNEAQ. The CDR3 sequence: CASSLREGGFGEAFF. CDR3 coding DNA: TGTGCCAGCAGCTTAAGAGAGGGAGGATTCGGTGAAGCTTTCTTT.

There are a few counts of this clone. The chain couples TRBV2 to TRBJ1-1, with D uncertain. The germline V and J ends were trimmed by 2 bases and 7 bases, with 20 bases remaining between them. Germline V gene lookup returns CDR1 SNHLY and CDR2 FYNNEI. The length of the CDR3 is 16 residues. CDR3: CASSESSRLAGDEAFF. In DNA, the CDR3 is TGTGCCAGCAGTGAATCTTCTAGGCTGGCTGGTGATGAAGCTTTCTTT.

The rearrangement joins TRBV27 to TRBJ1-4; 7 nucleotides line up with TRBD1. In germline, CDR1 is MNHEY, CDR2 SMNVEV (reference sequence). V dropped 0 bases and J dropped 3; count of bases not matched to a gene: 4. This CDR3 spans 16 amino acids. The CDR3 region is CASSLSIRGANEKLFF. The CDR3 DNA follows: TGTGCCAGCAGTTTATCGATCAGGGGGGCTAATGAAAAACTGTTTTTT.

The rearrangement links TRBV23-1 to TRBJ1-5, with D unclear. TRBV23-1 counts as an open reading frame of uncertain function. CDR3 length: 14 residues. V was trimmed by 2 bases and J by 4 bases, leaving 9 bases between them. The CDR3 here is CASSQDGGNQPQHF. The DNA of the CDR3 is TGCGCCAGCAGTCAAGACGGCGGTAATCAGCCCCAGCATTTT.

The chain links TRBV28 to TRBJ1-5, with 9 bases aligning to TRBD1. This CDR3 spans 16 amino acids. The ends lost 5 bases at V and 5 bases at J; junction bases unmatched: 10. CDR1 is MDHEN and CDR2 is SYDVKM in the germline V gene. The CDR3 sequence: CASSLSGTGMHQPQHF. For the CDR3, the DNA is TGTGCCAGCAGTCTTAGTGGGACAGGGATGCATCAGCCCCAGCATTTT.

This clone was picked up one time. The chain recombines TRBV30 with TRBJ2-1; 10 bases fit TRBD2. Trimming removed 4 bases from V and 8 bases from J; junction bases left unmatched: 8. The CDR3 is 14 amino acids. Germline CDR1 is GTSNPN and CDR2 is SVGIG (reference sequence). CDR3 sequence: CAWIPAGGPDEQFF. CDR3 nucleotides: TGTGCCTGGATTCCAGCGGGAGGGCCCGATGAGCAGTTCTTC.

The rearrangement links TRBV6-5 to TRBJ1-2; no clear D gene. This CDR3 spans 15 amino acids. V was cut by 2 bases and J by 4 bases, with 14 bases left in between. From germline, CDR1 is MNHEY and CDR2 SVGAGI. DNA of the CDR3: TGTGCCAGCAGTTACGGTGGCAGGCCCCCCTATGGCTACACCTTC. Translating it yields CASSYGGRPPYGYTF.

The V and J genes are TRBV19 and TRBJ1-1; D possibly corresponds to TRBD1 (5 bases). V was cut by 3 bases and J by 0 bases, with 14 bases left in between. This CDR3 region has 16 residues. Germline CDR1 and CDR2: LNHDA and SQIVND (reference sequence). The CDR3 coding sequence is TGTGCCAGTAGTATCCGCGGCGGGACCGTGAACACTGAAGCTTTCTTT. It encodes CASSIRGGTVNTEAFF.

This rearrangement joins TRBV10-3 to TRBJ2-7; 12 bases line up with TRBD1. This CDR3 is 18 amino acids long. Germline V gene data show CDR1 as ENHRY and CDR2 as SYGVKD. Losses at the gene ends were 6 bases for V and 3 bases for J; bases not matched to a gene: 15. CDR3 region: CAISLGQGASSVGYEQYF. CDR3 DNA sequence: TGTGCCATCAGCCTGGGACAGGGGGCGTCGAGCGTCGGCTACGAGCAGTACTTC.

The genes are TRBV20-1 and TRBJ2-3; D ambiguous. CDR1 DFQATT and CDR2 SNEGSKA come from the germline V gene (reference sequence). The CDR3 length is 11 residues. The V end lost 6 bases, the J end lost 2 bases, and 6 bases lay between the germline ends. The CDR3 region is CSAGSTDTQYF. As DNA, the CDR3 is TGCAGTGCCGGTTCCACAGATACGCAGTATTTT.

V and J are TRBV13 and TRBJ2-1; TRBD2 aligns across 7 bases. The CDR3 has 16 amino acids. Germline V gene lookup returns CDR1 PRHDT and CDR2 FYEKMQ (reference sequence). The V and J ends lost 5 bases and 0 bases, in that order; junction bases with no gene match: 7. The CDR3 sequence: CASSLSSGSSYNEQFF. The CDR3 nucleotides are TGTGCCAGCAGCCTGTCTAGCGGAAGCTCCTACAATGAGCAGTTCTTC.

The chain has TRBV28 and TRBJ2-1; 8 nucleotides agree with TRBD2. The CDR3 is 16 amino acids. V was clipped by 1 base and J by 10 bases; unmatched bases: 12. Germline-derived CDR1 and CDR2 are MDHEN and SYDVKM. As DNA, the CDR3 is TGTGCCAGCAGTTTATCAGTTGCGGGAGGTTGGGACGAGCAGTTCTTC. Its protein product is CASSLSVAGGWDEQFF.

The J gene is TRBJ2-1, the V gene TRBV19; no firm D call. This CDR3 comprises 14 residues. Trimming took off 4 bases at V and 5 bases at J, with 12 bases between the two ends. Germline values: CDR1 LNHDA, CDR2 SQIVND (reference sequence). The CDR3 region is CASSTQRGHNEQFF. For the CDR3, the DNA is TGTGCCAGTAGTACTCAAAGAGGCCACAATGAGCAGTTCTTC.

The chain employs TRBV30 and TRBJ2-7, with TRBD2 identical over 7 bases. J gave up 5 bases and V 0 bases, and 13 bases lay outside the gene matches. The germline V gene has CDR1 GTSNPN and CDR2 SVGIG (reference sequence). This CDR3 has 16 amino acids. CDR3 residues: CAWSVPVRAGADEQYF. Written as DNA, the CDR3 is TGTGCCTGGAGTGTACCGGTCCGGGCGGGAGCTGACGAGCAGTACTTC.

The V and J genes are TRBV7-2 and TRBJ2-3, with 10 bases identical to TRBD2. V gave up 3 bases and J gave up 5 bases; unmatched junction bases: 8. Per germline, CDR1 SGHTA and CDR2 FQGNSA. The CDR3 sequence is 16 residues long. CDR3 in amino acids: CASSFALAGILDTQYF. The CDR3 region has the DNA TGTGCCAGCAGCTTTGCACTAGCGGGGATTCTAGATACGCAGTATTTT.

V is TRBV27 and J is TRBJ1-1; D call uncertain. V shed 4 bases and J shed 2 bases, with 11 bases lying between them. The CDR3 is 14 residues long. CDR1 MNHEY and CDR2 SMNVEV come from the germline V gene (reference sequence). DNA of the CDR3: TGTGCCAGCAGTTGGCTCGGACTCAACACTGAAGCTTTCTTT. Encoded protein: CASSWLGLNTEAFF.

This chain connects TRBV28 to TRBJ1-4; D gene ambiguous. V lost 1 base, J lost 0 bases, and 6 bases lay in between. The CDR3 loop spans 15 amino acids. Per the germline V gene, CDR1 is MDHEN and CDR2 is SYDVKM. The CDR3 nucleotides read TGTGCCAGCAGTTTATACTCAACAACTAATGAAAAACTGTTTTTT. Translation: CASSLYSTTNEKLFF.

V gene TRBV15 combines with J gene TRBJ2-7; D is possibly TRBD2 (6 bases). The CDR3 length is 17 residues. CDR1 is LNHNV and CDR2 is YYDKDF in the germline V gene (reference sequence). V was trimmed by 0 bases and J by 2 bases, leaving 17 bases between them. This chain's CDR3 is CATSRDPGGGNPYEQYF. CDR3 bases: TGTGCCACCAGCAGAGATCCCGGCGGCGGGAACCCCTACGAGCAGTACTTC.

The CDR3, as DNA: TGTGCCAGCAGCTTAAACACCGAGCAGTACTTC. Translating gives CASSLNTEQYF. The chain carries TRBV7-9 and TRBJ2-7, with no clear D. In germline, CDR1 is SEHNR, CDR2 FQNEAQ (reference sequence). The CDR3 runs to 11 residues. With 2 bases removed from V and 6 bases from J, the gap between germline ends came to 5 bases.

The chain recombines TRBV27 with TRBJ2-1; 8 bases match TRBD2. The CDR3 is 15 residues long. J was trimmed by 7 bases and V by 1 base; bases with no gene match: 6. From germline, CDR1 is MNHEY and CDR2 SMNVEV (reference sequence). CDR3 in amino acids: CASSLLGLAPNEQFF. CDR3 nucleotide sequence: TGTGCCAGCAGTTTATTAGGACTAGCCCCAAATGAGCAGTTCTTC.

The chain joins TRBV28 to TRBJ2-3, with 9 bases fitting TRBD2. V shed 3 bases and J 3 bases; nucleotides not matched to a gene: 1. In germline, CDR1 is MDHEN, CDR2 SYDVKM. The CDR3 is 14 residues long. DNA for the CDR3: TGTGCCAGCAGTTTTAGCGGGAGAACAGATACGCAGTATTTT. Amino acid sequence: CASSFSGRTDTQYF.

The chain carries TRBV7-2 and TRBJ2-2; 8 nucleotides agree with TRBD1. V lost 0 bases and J lost 1; bases outside the gene matches: 4. CDR1 and CDR2 (germline): SGHTA, FQGNSA. The CDR3 runs 17 residues. The CDR3 loop reads CASSLAATGVNTGELFF. The CDR3 bases are TGTGCCAGCAGCTTAGCCGCGACAGGGGTGAACACCGGGGAGCTGTTTTTT.

The CDR3 bases are TGTGCCAGCAGCAATAGTGGCTACACCTTC. This encodes CASSNSGYTF. The J gene is TRBJ1-2, the V gene TRBV21-1. TRBV21-1 is recorded as a pseudogene. CDR3 length equals 10 residues.